Shown below are 18 T cell receptor beta chains from a single sample sequenced in a study of cytomegalovirus exposure and HLA in healthy donors. The repertoire was sequenced with immunoSEQ multiplex PCR; TCRdb's copy has only in-frame clones and lacks some. The table shows around 160,000 clones, with 84% occurring only once. The material sequenced was PBMCs. These receptors all come from a man aged 25-40 years in good health and CMV-seropositive.

The chain combines TRBV27 with TRBJ2-2, with D maybe TRBD2 (7 bases). Trimming took off 3 bases at V and 9 bases at J, with 11 bases between the two ends. CDR3 length equals 13 residues. CDR1 and CDR2 from the germline V gene are MNHEY and SMNVEV (reference sequence). The CDR3 protein is CASSFGGTRELFF. The CDR3 DNA follows: TGTGCCAGCAGTTTCGGGGGGACACGGGAGCTGTTTTTT.

V is TRBV5-1 and J is TRBJ1-1; a possible D gene is TRBD1 (5 bases). Trimming took off 4 bases at V and 0 bases at J, with 10 bases between the two ends. Germline CDR1 and CDR2: SGHRS and YFSETQ. The CDR3 extends over 14 amino acids. CDR3 sequence reads: CASSHAGLNTEAFF. In DNA, the CDR3 is TGCGCCAGCAGCCATGCAGGGTTGAACACTGAAGCTTTCTTT.

V is TRBV2 and J is TRBJ1-2; 9 bases are a match to TRBD1. Per germline, CDR1 SNHLY and CDR2 FYNNEI. CDR3 length: 17 residues. The V segment lost 3 bases and the J segment 5 bases; nucleotides outside the gene matches: 13. The CDR3 loop reads CASSDFRTGTGSYGYTF. For the CDR3, the DNA is TGTGCCAGCAGTGATTTCCGGACCGGGACAGGGAGTTATGGCTACACCTTC.

The chain carries TRBV5-1 and TRBJ1-1; the D gene is possibly TRBD1 (6 bases). The CDR3 is 16 amino acids. V shed 0 bases and J shed 0 bases, with 12 bases lying between them. Germline CDR1 and CDR2: SGHRS and YFSETQ. For the CDR3, the DNA is TGCGCCAGCAGCTTGGTGGAGACAGGACTGAACACTGAAGCTTTCTTT. Residues: CASSLVETGLNTEAFF.

The chain has TRBV5-1 and TRBJ2-2; TRBD1 is a possible D gene (6 bases). Germline V gives CDR1 SGHRS, CDR2 YFSETQ. The germline V and J ends were trimmed by 5 bases and 2 bases, with 13 bases remaining between them. The CDR3 covers 15 residues. CDR3 DNA sequence: TGCGCCAGCAGGGACTCCGGGACAAACACCGGGGAGCTGTTTTTT. It yields the protein CASRDSGTNTGELFF.

The J gene is TRBJ2-3, the V gene TRBV28; the match to TRBD2 covers 9 bases. Germline values: CDR1 MDHEN, CDR2 SYDVKM. V lost 10 bases and J lost 1; bases outside the gene matches: 6. The CDR3 totals 14 residues. CDR3 nucleotides: TGTGCCACCTTTAGCGGGAGAGGCACAGATACGCAGTATTTT. As protein: CATFSGRGTDTQYF.

The chain has TRBV18 and TRBJ2-7; no firm D call. The V end was cut by 5 bases, the J end by 4 bases, with 12 bases between. CDR3 length equals 13 residues. Germline values: CDR1 KGHSH, CDR2 LQKENI. For the CDR3, the DNA is TGTGCCAGCTCAATAGGAGCCGGTTACGAGCAGTACTTC. Encoded protein: CASSIGAGYEQYF.

In this sample, this clone turned up once. The V and J genes are TRBV29-1 and TRBJ2-7; 7 nucleotides line up with TRBD1. Trimming at V came to 6 bases and at J to 1 base, leaving 6 bases not matched to a gene. The CDR3 extends over 13 amino acids. Germline V gives CDR1 SQVTM, CDR2 ANQGSEA. The CDR3 DNA follows: TGCAGCGTCCGGAAGACAGGGTCCTACGAGCAGTACTTC. Translated: CSVRKTGSYEQYF.

The rearrangement uses TRBV10-3 and TRBJ2-2; TRBD1 matches 7 bases. This CDR3 region has 16 residues. The junction had 4 bases not matched to a gene; V was cut back by 0 bases and J by 3 bases. Germline loops: CDR1 ENHRY, CDR2 SYGVKD. CDR3 protein: CAISESIGQDTGELFF. The CDR3 nucleotides are TGTGCCATCAGTGAGTCGATAGGACAGGACACCGGGGAGCTGTTTTTT.

In nucleotides, the CDR3 is TGTGCCAGCAGTACAATCGTCTATGGCTACACCTTC. Its translation: CASSTIVYGYTF. This chain connects TRBV28 to TRBJ1-2; no definite D call. There are 12 residues in the CDR3. CDR1 MDHEN and CDR2 SYDVKM come from the germline V gene. V was pared by 5 bases and J by 4 bases, with 8 bases between.

The genes are TRBV29-1 and TRBJ2-7, with 11 bases fitting TRBD2. Trimming took 4 bases from V and 4 from J; bases not matched to a gene: 12. Germline V gene sequence: CDR1 SQVTM, CDR2 ANQGSEA. The CDR3 length is 16 residues. The CDR3 sequence is CSVGTPIAGGPYEQYF. The CDR3 DNA reads as TGCAGCGTTGGTACTCCTATAGCGGGAGGGCCTTACGAGCAGTACTTC.

The genes are TRBV28 and TRBJ2-4; 9 bases agree with TRBD1. With 4 bases clipped from V and 1 base from J, the junction kept 2 bases outside the gene matches. Germline CDR1 reads MDHEN; CDR2 reads SYDVKM. This CDR3 comprises 15 residues. The CDR3 DNA reads as TGTGCCAGCAGTTGGACAGGGGTGGCCAAAAACATTCAGTACTTC. Protein product: CASSWTGVAKNIQYF.

The genes are TRBV27 and TRBJ2-4; 7 nucleotides agree with TRBD1. CDR3 length: 16 amino acids. With 6 bases clipped from V and 8 bases from J, the junction kept 16 bases outside the gene matches. Germline loops: CDR1 MNHEY, CDR2 SMNVEV (reference sequence). This CDR3 reads CASSPYDRAQRDIQYF. The CDR3 DNA reads as TGTGCCAGCAGCCCCTACGACAGGGCACAAAGGGACATTCAGTACTTC.

The chain employs TRBV30 and TRBJ2-2; 7 bases map to TRBD1. The CDR3 spans 13 residues. Germline CDR1 reads GTSNPN; CDR2 reads SVGIG (reference sequence). Losses at the gene ends were 7 bases for V and 3 bases for J; bases not matched to a gene: 5. The DNA for the CDR3 is TGTGCCTCACAGACAGGGTACACCGGGGAGCTGTTTTTT. Translation gives CASQTGYTGELFF.

This clone was observed a single time. The gene calls are TRBV10-3 and TRBJ2-7, with a possible D match to TRBD1 (6 bases). The V end was cut by 3 bases, the J end by 0 bases, with 21 bases between. This CDR3 is 18 amino acids long. Per germline, CDR1 ENHRY and CDR2 SYGVKD. The CDR3 sequence: CAISDPPHYRASSYEQYF. The DNA of the CDR3 is TGTGCCATCAGTGACCCACCCCACTACAGGGCGAGCTCCTACGAGCAGTACTTC.

The chain is built from TRBV28 and TRBJ1-3, with TRBD1 as a possible D gene (6 bases). Germline assignment: CDR1 MDHEN and CDR2 SYDVKM. This CDR3 is 17 amino acids long. V gave up 5 bases and J gave up 4 bases, with 21 bases separating them. The CDR3 is CASSPTGRRGGGNTIYF. In DNA form, the CDR3 reads TGTGCCAGCAGTCCAACCGGCCGGCGTGGGGGCGGAAACACCATATATTTT.

The chain carries TRBV11-2 and TRBJ2-4; TRBD1 is a possible D gene (5 bases). Germline lookup yields CDR1 SGHAT and CDR2 FQNNGV. Trimming removed 4 bases from V and 1 base from J, with 5 bases in between. The CDR3 length is 13 residues. This CDR3 reads CASSSGAKNIQYF. As DNA, the CDR3 is TGTGCCAGCAGCTCAGGGGCCAAAAACATTCAGTACTTC.

V is TRBV19 and J is TRBJ2-7; 9 bases align to TRBD1. CDR1 LNHDA and CDR2 SQIVND come from the germline V gene (reference sequence). Trimming cost V 8 bases and J 2 bases; bases outside gene matches: 4. There are 13 residues in the CDR3. CDR3 nucleotide sequence: TGTGCCAGTTCCCGGGACAGGGCCTACGAGCAGTACTTC. This codes for CASSRDRAYEQYF.